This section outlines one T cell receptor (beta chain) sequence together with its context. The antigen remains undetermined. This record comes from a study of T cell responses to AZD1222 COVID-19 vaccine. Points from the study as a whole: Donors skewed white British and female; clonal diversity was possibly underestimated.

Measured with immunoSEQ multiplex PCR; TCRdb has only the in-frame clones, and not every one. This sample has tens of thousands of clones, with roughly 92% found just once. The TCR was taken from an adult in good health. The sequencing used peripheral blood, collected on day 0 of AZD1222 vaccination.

The CDR3 region has the DNA TGTGCCAGCAGCTTCATTAACTATGGCTACACCTTC. Translating it yields CASSFINYGYTF. The V gene is TRBV7-9, the J gene TRBJ1-2; D is unclear. The V and J ends lost 3 bases and 1 base respectively, with 3 bases between them. CDR3 size: 12 residues. Germline values: CDR1 SEHNR, CDR2 FQNEAQ (reference sequence).